This T cell receptor beta chain came from a study of T cell responses to AZD1222 COVID-19 vaccine (dated by TCRdb to the early 2020s). About the investigation overall: AZD1222 recipients with second doses at about 4 weeks or about 12 weeks were pooled, because spike-specific TCR depth and breadth did not differ between schedules. Trial participants were enrolled by age into 18-55, 56-69 and 70-plus year subgroups, with roughly 160, 29 and 62 TCR-sequenced participants respectively. A total of more than 230 trial participants underwent TCR sequencing, of whom about 200 had received two doses of AZD1222 and about 25 had received two doses of the MenACWY control vaccine. The paper as a whole reports these results and caveats: The whole spike protein was spanned by vaccine-associated CD4 TCRs, and dominant responses were seen in regions 160-218 and 743-854. Reportedly, almost half of the unique spike-specific TCRs recognized epitopes lying outside the regions that are mutated in the B.1.351 and B.1.1.7 variants. Because no samples from the day 14 peak response were available, repertoires could be characterized only after the peak T cell response. Only 5 to 7 AZD1222 recipients were SARS-CoV-2 seropositive at baseline, limiting conclusions about previously exposed vaccinees. The 56-69-year group was small, and its depth increase did not reach significance, likely because of low power. Spike-specific TCR breadth and depth rose significantly after two AZD1222 doses compared with day 0 and with MenACWY recipients. Participants were mostly white British and included more females than males, and it was suggested by the authors that clonal diversity may have been underestimated.

CDR1 and CDR2 are read off the germline V gene as KGHSH and LQKENI. Trimming leaves V shorter by 3 bases and J shorter by 0 bases, with the junction holding 10 bases beyond the gene matches. The CDR3 spans 17 residues, from the cysteine through the phenylalanine. Just the 51-base CDR3 DNA is kept, in frame starting at base 1. The CDR3 regions of human TCRbeta chains were subjected to immunosequencing. As for the authors' bioinformatics: Repertoire TCRs were checked for matches against a reference library of SARS-CoV-2-specific TCRs that had been generated using the MIRA antigen-specificity platform. Breadth meant the fraction of unique TCRs that were SARS-CoV-2-associated, whereas depth meant the fraction of total T cells that were SARS-CoV-2-associated. Each spike-specific TCR was assigned to its reactive spike region and to a CD4 or CD8 class using the MIRA data. Log10-transformed breadth and depth values were compared by one-way ANOVA with Sidak's multiple comparisons tests. Entries here come from immuneACCESS through TCRdb and include only in-frame sequences with V and J called. Some clones fail to appear in such tables; in the studies checked, an unresolved V gene covers under half of the shortfall, and the cause of the remainder is unknown. The V and J calls and clone size are taken from that table; D and trimming were inferred from the DNA. The sample data list 100,000 to 150,000 clones, and 85% to 90% of these were observed just once. The top ten clones comprise approximately 20% of the sample.

Interpreted using the paper, the time point label stands for: baseline before first vaccination. Samples from vaccinated people were obtained from the UK trials COV001 and COV002, which included a single-blind randomized controlled phase 2/3 trial of AZD1222 (ChAdOx1 nCoV-19) in healthy adults. Trial participant PBMC samples were collected at day 0 and day 28 after the second dose for TCRbeta chain sequencing. About this clone: Its target antigen remains unknown. Within one base of it there is no much larger clone, and no base qualities were kept.

This TCR was sampled from an adult in good health. The rearranged segments are TRBV18 and TRBJ2-7, and TRBD1 matches 8 of the central bases. The material was peripheral blood, obtained on day 0 of AZD1222 vaccination. The CDR3 region reads CASSPEWDRLHSYEQYF. The bases are TGTGCCAGCTCACCGGAGTGGGACAGGCTCCACTCCTACGAGCAGTACTTC.